The present T cell receptor (beta chain) was sequenced within a study of regulatory T cells in long-lasting Graves disease. General study points: With persistent disease, TRBV28, TRBJ1-2 and TRBJ2-5 were the favored segments.

The CDR3 loop spans 15 amino acids. The J segment lost 9 bases and the V segment lost 7 bases, leaving 14 bases of the junction unmatched. Per germline, CDR1 SEHNR and CDR2 FQNEAQ (reference sequence). Building the TCR beta libraries relied on iRepertoire HTBI primers, and CDR3 regions underwent Arm-PCR. TCRdb processed the multiplex PCR reads anew with MiXCR; each CDR3 protein has one entry. The sample has 500,000 or so distinct CDR3 sequences; approximately 16% are singletons. In regard to this clonotype: Its antigen is undetermined.

Regarding time point: newly diagnosed GD, antithyroid drugs for less than 3 months. PBMC RNA served as the TCR library source. Peripheral blood, at about 10 milliliters, went into EDTA tubes. These data also featured in a second study, about T cells in Graves' hyperthyroidism and ophthalmopathy. As reported in that work: The study excluded patients with uncontrolled infection, other autoimmune disease, pregnancy or lactation.

This TCR came from a woman aged 35-60 years with Graves disease. V gene TRBV7-9 combines with J gene TRBJ2-2; 7 bases are a match to TRBD1. The input for sequencing was peripheral blood mononuclear cells (PBMCs), taken at new diagnosis, from a patient treated with antithyroid drugs. Here the CDR3 DNA reads TGTGCCAGCACCTCGCTCAAGGGGGCCATGTGGGAGCTGTTTTTT. Amino acid sequence: CASTSLKGAMWELFF.